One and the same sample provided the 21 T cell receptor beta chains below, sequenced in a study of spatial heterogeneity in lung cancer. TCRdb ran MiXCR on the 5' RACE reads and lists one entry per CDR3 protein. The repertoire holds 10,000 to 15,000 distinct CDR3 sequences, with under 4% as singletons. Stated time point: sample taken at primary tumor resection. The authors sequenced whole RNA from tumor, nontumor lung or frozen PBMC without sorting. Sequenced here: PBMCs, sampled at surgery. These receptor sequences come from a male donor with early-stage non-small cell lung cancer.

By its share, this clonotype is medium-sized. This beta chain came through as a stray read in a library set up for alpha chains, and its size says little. In DNA, the CDR3 is TGTGCCAGCAGCTTAAGCCTTGGGGAGACCCAGTACTTC. Translation: CASSLSLGETQYF. V usage is TRBV7-3 and J usage is TRBJ2-5; D gene ambiguous. Looked up from germline, CDR1 is SGHTA and CDR2 is FQGTGA. The V end lost 1 base, the J end lost 5 bases, and 8 bases lay between the germline ends. This CDR3 has 13 amino acids.

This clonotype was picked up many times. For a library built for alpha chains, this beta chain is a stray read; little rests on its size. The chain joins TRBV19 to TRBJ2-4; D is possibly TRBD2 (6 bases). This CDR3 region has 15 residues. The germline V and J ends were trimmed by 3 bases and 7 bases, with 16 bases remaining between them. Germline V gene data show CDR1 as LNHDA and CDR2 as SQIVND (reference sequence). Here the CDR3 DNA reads TGTGCCAGTAGTATGGGGACTTATGCGGGCAACATTCAGTACTTC. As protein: CASSMGTYAGNIQYF.

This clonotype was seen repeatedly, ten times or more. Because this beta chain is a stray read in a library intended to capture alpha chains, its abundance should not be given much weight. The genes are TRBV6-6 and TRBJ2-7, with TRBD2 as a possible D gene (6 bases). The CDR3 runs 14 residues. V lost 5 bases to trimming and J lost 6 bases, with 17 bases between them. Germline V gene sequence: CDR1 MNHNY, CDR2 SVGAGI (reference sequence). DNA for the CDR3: TGTGCCAGCAGTGCACCCGGGACTCCCTCCGAGCAGTACTTC. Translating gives CASSAPGTPSEQYF.

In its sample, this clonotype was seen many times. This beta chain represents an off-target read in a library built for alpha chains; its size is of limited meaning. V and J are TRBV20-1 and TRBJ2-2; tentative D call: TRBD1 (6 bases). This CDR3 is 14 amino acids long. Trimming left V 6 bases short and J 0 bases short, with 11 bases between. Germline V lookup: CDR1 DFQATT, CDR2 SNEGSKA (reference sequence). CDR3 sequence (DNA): TGCAGTGCCAGGGACATTACGAACACCGGGGAGCTGTTTTTT. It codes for CSARDITNTGELFF.

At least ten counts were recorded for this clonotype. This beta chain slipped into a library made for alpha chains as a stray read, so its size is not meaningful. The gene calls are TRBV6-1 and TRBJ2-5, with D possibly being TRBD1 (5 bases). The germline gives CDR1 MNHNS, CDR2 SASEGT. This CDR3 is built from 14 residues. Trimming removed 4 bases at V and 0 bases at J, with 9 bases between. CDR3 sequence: CASSVGQNQETQYF. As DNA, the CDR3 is TGTGCCAGCAGTGTGGGGCAGAACCAAGAGACCCAGTACTTC.

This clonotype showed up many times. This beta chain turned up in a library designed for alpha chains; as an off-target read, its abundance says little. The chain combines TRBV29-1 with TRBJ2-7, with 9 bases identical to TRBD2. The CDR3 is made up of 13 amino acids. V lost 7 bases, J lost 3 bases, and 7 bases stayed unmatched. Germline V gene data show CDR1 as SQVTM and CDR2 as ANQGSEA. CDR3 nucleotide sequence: TGCAGCGCTCGGACTAGCGAGAACTACGAGCAGTACTTC. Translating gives CSARTSENYEQYF.

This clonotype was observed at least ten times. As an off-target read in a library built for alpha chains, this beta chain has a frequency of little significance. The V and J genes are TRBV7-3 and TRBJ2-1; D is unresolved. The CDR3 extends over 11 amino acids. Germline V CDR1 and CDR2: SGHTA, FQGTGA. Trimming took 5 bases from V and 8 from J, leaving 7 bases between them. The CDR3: CASSPGHEQFF. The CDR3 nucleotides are TGTGCCAGCAGCCCAGGACATGAGCAGTTCTTC.

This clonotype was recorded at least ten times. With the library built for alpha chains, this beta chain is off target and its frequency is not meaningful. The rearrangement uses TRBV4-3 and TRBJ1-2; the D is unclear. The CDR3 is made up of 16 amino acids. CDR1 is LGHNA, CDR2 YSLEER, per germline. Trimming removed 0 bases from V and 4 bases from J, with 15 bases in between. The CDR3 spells CASSQDPTRGIYGYTF. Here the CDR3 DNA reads TGCGCCAGCAGCCAAGATCCCACGCGTGGGATCTATGGCTACACCTTC.

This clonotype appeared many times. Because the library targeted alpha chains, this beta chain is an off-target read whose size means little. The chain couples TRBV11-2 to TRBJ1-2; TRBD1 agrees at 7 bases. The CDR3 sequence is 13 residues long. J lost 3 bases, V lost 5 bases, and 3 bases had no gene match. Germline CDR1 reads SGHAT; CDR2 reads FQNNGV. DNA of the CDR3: TGTGCCAGCAGCCCCGGACAGGACTATGGCTACACCTTC. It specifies CASSPGQDYGYTF.

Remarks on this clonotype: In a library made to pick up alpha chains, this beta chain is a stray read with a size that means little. This chain's CDR3 is CASAWVAGSYNEQFF. In DNA, the CDR3 is TGTGCCAGCGCTTGGGTCGCGGGCTCCTACAATGAGCAGTTCTTC. This chain uses TRBV7-3 with TRBJ2-1; D is possibly TRBD2 (5 bases). There are 15 residues in the CDR3. Germline assignment: CDR1 SGHTA and CDR2 FQGTGA. V gave up 8 bases and J gave up 0 bases, with 14 bases separating them.

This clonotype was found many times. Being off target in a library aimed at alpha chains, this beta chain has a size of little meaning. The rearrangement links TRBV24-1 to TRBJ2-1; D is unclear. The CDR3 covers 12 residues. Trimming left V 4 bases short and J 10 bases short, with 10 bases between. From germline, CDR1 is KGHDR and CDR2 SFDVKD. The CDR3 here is CATSDPDSEQFF. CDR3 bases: TGTGCCACCAGTGACCCCGACTCCGAGCAGTTCTTC.

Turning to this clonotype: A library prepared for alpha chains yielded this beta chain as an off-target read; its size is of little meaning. The CDR3 reads CASSQGTTDRQFF. The CDR3 DNA is TGTGCCAGCTCACAAGGGACCACTGACAGGCAGTTCTTC. The chain employs TRBV18 and TRBJ2-1; D is possibly TRBD1 or TRBD2 (5 bases each). Germline assignment: CDR1 KGHSH and CDR2 LQKENI. The CDR3 is made up of 13 amino acids. V was pared by 4 bases and J by 12 bases, with 16 bases between.

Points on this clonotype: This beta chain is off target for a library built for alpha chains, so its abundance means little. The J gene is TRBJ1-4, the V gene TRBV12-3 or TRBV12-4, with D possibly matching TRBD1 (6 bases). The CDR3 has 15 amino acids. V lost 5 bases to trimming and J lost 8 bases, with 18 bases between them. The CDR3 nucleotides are TGTGCCAGCAGTCCTGCGGGGGCCGGGGAGGAAAAACTGTTTTTT. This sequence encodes CASSPAGAGEEKLFF.

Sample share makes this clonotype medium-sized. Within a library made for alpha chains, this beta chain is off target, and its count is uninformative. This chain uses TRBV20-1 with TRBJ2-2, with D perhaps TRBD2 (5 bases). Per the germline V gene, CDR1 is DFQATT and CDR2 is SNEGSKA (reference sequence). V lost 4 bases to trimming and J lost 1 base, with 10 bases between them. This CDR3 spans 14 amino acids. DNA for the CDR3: TGCAGTGCTACCCGGACTGAGAACACCGGGGAGCTGTTTTTT. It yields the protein CSATRTENTGELFF.

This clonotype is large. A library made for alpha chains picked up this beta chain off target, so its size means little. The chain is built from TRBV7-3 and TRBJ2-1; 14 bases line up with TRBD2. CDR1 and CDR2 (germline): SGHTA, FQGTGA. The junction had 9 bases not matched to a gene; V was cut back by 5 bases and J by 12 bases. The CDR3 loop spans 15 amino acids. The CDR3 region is CASSRLAGGPLGQFF. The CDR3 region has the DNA TGTGCCAGCAGCCGACTAGCGGGAGGGCCCCTCGGGCAGTTCTTC.

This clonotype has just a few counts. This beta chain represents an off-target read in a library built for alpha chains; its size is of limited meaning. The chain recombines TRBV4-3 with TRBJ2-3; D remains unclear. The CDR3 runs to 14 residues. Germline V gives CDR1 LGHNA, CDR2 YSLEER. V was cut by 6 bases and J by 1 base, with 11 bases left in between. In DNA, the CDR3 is TGCGCCAGCAGATTTACAACAGGCACAGATACGCAGTATTTT. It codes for CASRFTTGTDTQYF.

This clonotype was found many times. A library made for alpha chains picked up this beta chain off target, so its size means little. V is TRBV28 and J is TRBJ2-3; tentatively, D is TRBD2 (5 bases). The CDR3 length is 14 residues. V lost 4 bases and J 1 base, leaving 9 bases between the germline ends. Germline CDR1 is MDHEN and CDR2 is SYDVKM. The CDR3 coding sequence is TGTGCCAGCAGTTACGGGATCGGCACAGATACGCAGTATTTT. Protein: CASSYGIGTDTQYF.

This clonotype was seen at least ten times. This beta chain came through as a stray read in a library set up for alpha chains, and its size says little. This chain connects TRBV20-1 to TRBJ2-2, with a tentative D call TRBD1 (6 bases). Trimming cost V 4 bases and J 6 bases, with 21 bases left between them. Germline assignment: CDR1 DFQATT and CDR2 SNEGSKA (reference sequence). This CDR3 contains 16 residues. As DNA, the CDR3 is TGCAGTGCTAATTATTGGGGGCAGAGGGACGCCGGGGAGCTGTTTTTT. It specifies CSANYWGQRDAGELFF.

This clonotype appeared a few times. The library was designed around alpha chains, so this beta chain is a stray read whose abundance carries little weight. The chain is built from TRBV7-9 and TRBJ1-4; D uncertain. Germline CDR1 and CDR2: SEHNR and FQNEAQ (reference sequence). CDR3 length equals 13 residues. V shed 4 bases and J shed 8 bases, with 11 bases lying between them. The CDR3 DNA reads TGTGCCAGCAGCTCCTTCCCTACAGAAAAACTGTTTTTT. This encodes CASSSFPTEKLFF.

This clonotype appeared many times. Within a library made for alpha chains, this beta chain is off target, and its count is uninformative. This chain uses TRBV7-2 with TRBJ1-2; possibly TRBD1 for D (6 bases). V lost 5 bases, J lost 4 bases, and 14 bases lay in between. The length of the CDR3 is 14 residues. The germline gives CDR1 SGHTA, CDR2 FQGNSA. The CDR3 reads CASSRGGAFYGYTF. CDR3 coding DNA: TGTGCCAGCAGCCGTGGGGGGGCCTTCTATGGCTACACCTTC.

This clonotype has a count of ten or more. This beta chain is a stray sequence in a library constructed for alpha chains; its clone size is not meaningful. DNA of the CDR3: TGTGCCAGCAGCCACTCCCGGGATCTCGGCTACAATGAGCAGTTCTTC. Encoded protein: CASSHSRDLGYNEQFF. The genes are TRBV9 and TRBJ2-1, with D perhaps matching TRBD2 (5 bases). In germline, CDR1 is SGDLS, CDR2 YYNGEE. V lost 4 bases and J lost 3, with 17 bases in between. The CDR3 is made up of 16 amino acids.